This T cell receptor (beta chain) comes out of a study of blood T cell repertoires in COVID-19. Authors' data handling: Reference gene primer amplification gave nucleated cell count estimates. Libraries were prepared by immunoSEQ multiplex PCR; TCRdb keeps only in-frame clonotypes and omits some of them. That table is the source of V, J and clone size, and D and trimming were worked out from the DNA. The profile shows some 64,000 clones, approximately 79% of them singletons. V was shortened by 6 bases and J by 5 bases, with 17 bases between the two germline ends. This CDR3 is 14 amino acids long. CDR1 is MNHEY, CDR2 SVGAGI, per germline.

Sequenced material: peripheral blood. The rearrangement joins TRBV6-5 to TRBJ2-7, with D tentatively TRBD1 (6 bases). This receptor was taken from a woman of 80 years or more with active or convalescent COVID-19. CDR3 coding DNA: TGTGCCAGCAGGGGCGACCAGGGGTTCCACGAGCAGTACTTC. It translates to CASRGDQGFHEQYF.